The rows below give T cell receptor beta chains drawn from one sample of a study of regulatory T cells in long-lasting Graves disease. Each CDR3 protein gets one entry after TCRdb re-called the multiplex PCR reads with MiXCR. Of some 220,000 distinct CDR3 sequences in the sample, around a fifth are singletons; the top ten hold about 10%. Another study also made use of these data, one on T cells in Graves' hyperthyroidism and ophthalmopathy.

The sample in question was peripheral blood mononuclear cells (PBMCs), obtained at new diagnosis, from a patient treated with antithyroid drugs. The source of these receptors is a woman in her twenties or thirties with Graves disease. Each CDR3 is given with its conserved first and last residue. The D gene is left open where the match is weak. For some rows the clone size is stated as once, few or many, or as a class when expanded; others skip it.

cdr3_aa,cdr3_nt,clone_size,v_call,d_call,j_call
CASSNGGETQYF,TGTGCCAGCTCCAACGGGGGGGAGACCCAGTACTTC,NA,TRBV18,TRBD2,TRBJ2-5
CASSFVPGQGVSGANVLTF,TGTGCCAGCAGTTTCGTTCCGGGACAGGGGGTTTCTGGGGCCAACGTCCTGACTTTC,many,TRBV12-3/TRBV12-4,TRBD1,TRBJ2-6
CASSPGQEADTQYF,TGCGCCAGCAGCCCGGGACAGGAAGCAGATACGCAGTATTTT,many,TRBV5-1,TRBD1,TRBJ2-3
CASSFPTGGPSYEQYF,TGTGCCAGCAGCTTTCCCACGGGAGGGCCCTCCTACGAGCAGTACTTC,NA,TRBV5-6,TRBD2,TRBJ2-7
CASSWNGQGNYGYTF,TGTGCCAGCAGCTGGAATGGACAGGGTAACTATGGCTACACCTTC,NA,TRBV5-4,TRBD1,TRBJ1-2
CASSFLSTNTEAFF,TGTGCCAGCAGCTTTCTCAGCACGAACACTGAAGCTTTCTTT,NA,TRBV11-2,NA,TRBJ1-1
CASRDESAGANVLTF,TGTGCCAGCAGGGACGAGAGCGCCGGGGCCAACGTCCTGACTTTC,NA,TRBV7-2,NA,TRBJ2-6
CASRDTNYGYTF,TGTGCCAGCAGGGACACTAACTATGGCTACACCTTC,many,TRBV6-1,NA,TRBJ1-2
CASSLGRPNYGYTF,TGTGCCAGCAGTTTGGGACGGCCAAACTATGGCTACACCTTC,few,TRBV7-9,NA,TRBJ1-2
CAIHRQADSGNTIYF,TGTGCCATCCACCGACAGGCGGACTCTGGAAACACCATATATTTT,many,TRBV6-1,NA,TRBJ1-3
CASSQVAGLSEAFF,TGCGCCAGCAGCCAAGTGGCGGGGCTGTCTGAAGCTTTCTTT,many,TRBV4-1,NA,TRBJ1-1